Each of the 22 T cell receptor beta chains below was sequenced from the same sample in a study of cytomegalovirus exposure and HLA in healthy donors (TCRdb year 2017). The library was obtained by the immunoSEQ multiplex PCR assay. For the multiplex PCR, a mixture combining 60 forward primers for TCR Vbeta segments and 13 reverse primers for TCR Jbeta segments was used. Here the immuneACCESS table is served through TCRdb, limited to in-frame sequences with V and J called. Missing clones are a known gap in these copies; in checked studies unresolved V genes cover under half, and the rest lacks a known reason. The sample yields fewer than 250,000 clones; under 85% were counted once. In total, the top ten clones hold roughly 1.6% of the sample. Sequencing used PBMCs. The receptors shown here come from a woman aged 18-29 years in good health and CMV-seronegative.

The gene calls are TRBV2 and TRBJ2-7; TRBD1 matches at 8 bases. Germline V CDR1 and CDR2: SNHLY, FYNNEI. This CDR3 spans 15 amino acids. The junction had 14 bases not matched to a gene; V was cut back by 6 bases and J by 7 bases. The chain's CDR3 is CASSRSQGALIEQYF. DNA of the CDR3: TGTGCCAGCAGCCGAAGTCAGGGGGCGCTTATAGAGCAGTACTTC.

The chain's CDR3 is CAISELRETQYF. The CDR3 DNA sequence: TGTGCCATCAGTGAACTTAGAGAGACCCAGTACTTC. The gene calls are TRBV10-3 and TRBJ2-5; D remains ambiguous. This CDR3 spans 12 amino acids. Per germline, CDR1 ENHRY and CDR2 SYGVKD. The germline V and J ends were trimmed by 3 bases and 4 bases, with 6 bases remaining between them.

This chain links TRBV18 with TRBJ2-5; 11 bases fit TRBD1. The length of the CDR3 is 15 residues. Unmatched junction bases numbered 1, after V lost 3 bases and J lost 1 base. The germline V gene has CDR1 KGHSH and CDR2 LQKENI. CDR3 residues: CASSPGQGAQETQYF. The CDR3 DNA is TGTGCCAGCTCACCTGGACAGGGGGCCCAAGAGACCCAGTACTTC.

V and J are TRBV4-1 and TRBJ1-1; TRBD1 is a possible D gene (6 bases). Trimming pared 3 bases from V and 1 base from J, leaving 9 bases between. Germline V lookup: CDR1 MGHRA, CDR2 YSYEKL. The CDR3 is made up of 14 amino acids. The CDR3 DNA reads TGCGCCAGCAGCCAGCGAGGGGGGAACACTGAAGCTTTCTTT. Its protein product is CASSQRGGNTEAFF.

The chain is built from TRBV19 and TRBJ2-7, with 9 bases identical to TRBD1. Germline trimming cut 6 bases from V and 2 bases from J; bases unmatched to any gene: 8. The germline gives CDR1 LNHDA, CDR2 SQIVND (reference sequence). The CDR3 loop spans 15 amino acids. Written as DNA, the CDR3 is TGTGCCAGTAGCCCGGACAGGGGAGGAACCTACGAGCAGTACTTC. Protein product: CASSPDRGGTYEQYF.

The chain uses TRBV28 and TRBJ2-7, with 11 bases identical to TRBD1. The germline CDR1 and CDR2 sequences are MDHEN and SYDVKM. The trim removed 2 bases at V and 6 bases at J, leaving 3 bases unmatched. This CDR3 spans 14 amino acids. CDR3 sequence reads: CASSLGQGALEQYF. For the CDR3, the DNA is TGTGCCAGCAGTTTAGGACAGGGGGCCCTCGAGCAGTACTTC.

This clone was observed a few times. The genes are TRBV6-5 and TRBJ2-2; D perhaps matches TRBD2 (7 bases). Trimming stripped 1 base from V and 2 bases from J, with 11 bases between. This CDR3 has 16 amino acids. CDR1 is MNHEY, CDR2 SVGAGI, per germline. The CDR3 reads CASSYWGGANTGELFF. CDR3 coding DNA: TGTGCCAGCAGTTACTGGGGGGGGGCTAACACCGGGGAGCTGTTTTTT.

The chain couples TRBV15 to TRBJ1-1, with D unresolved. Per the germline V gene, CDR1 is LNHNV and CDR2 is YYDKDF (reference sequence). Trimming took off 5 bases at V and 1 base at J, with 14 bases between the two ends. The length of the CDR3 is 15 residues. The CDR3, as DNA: TGTGCCACCAGCCGGGGAGGGTGGGGGAACACTGAAGCTTTCTTT. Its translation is CATSRGGWGNTEAFF. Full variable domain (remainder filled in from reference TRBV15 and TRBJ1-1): DAMVIQNPRYQVTQFGKPVTLSCSQTLNHNVMYWYQQKSSQAPKLLFHYYDKDFNNEADTPDNFQSRRPNTSFCFLDIRSPGLGDTAMYLCATSRGGWGNTEAFFGQGTRLTVV.

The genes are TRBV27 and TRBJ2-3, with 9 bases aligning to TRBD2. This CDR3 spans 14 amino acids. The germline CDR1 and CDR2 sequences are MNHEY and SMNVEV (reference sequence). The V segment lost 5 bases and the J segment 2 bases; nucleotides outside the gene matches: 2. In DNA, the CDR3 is TGTGCCAGCAGTAGCGGGGGGTACACAGATACGCAGTATTTT. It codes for CASSSGGYTDTQYF.

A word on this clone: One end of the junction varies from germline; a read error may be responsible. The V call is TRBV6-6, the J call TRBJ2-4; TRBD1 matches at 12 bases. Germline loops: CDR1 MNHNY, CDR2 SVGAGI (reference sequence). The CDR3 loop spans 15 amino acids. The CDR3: CASTESRDRGLDLDF. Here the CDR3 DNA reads TGTGCCAGCACCGAAAGCCGGGACAGGGGGCTTGATCTGGACTTC.

The CDR3 nucleotides are TGTGCCAGCTCACCAGATTATCAGGAGGCCACTGAAGCTTTCTTT. It yields the protein CASSPDYQEATEAFF. J is TRBJ1-1 and V is TRBV18, with D hard to call. The CDR3 is 15 residues long. The V gene lost 2 bases and the J gene lost 4 bases, with 14 bases spanning the gap. Germline V gene data show CDR1 as KGHSH and CDR2 as LQKENI.

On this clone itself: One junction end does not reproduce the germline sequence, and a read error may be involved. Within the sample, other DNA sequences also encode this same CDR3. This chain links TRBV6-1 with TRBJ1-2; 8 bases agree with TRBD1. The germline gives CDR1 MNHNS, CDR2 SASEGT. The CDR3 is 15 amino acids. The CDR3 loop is CASSEGGTGVSGYTF. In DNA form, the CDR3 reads TGTGCCAGTAGTGAAGGGGGGACAGGAGTCTCTGGCTACACCTTC.

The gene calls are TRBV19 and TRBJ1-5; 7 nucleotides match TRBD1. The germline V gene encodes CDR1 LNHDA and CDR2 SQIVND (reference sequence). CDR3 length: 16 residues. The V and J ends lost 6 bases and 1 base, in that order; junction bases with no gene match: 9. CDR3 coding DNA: TGTGCCAGTAGAAGTACCGACAGGGCCAGCAATCAGCCCCAGCATTTT. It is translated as CASRSTDRASNQPQHF.

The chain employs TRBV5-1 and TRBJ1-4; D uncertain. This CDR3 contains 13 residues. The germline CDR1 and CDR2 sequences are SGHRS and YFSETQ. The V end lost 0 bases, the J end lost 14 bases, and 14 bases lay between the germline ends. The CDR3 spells CASSLAVGSFLFF. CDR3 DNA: TGCGCCAGCAGCTTGGCCGTCGGTTCGTTTCTGTTTTTT.

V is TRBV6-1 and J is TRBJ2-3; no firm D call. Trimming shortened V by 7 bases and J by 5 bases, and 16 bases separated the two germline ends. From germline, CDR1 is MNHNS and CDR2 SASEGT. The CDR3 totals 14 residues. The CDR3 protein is CASTMEFIRDTQYF. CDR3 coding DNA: TGTGCCAGCACCATGGAGTTTATTAGAGATACGCAGTATTTT.

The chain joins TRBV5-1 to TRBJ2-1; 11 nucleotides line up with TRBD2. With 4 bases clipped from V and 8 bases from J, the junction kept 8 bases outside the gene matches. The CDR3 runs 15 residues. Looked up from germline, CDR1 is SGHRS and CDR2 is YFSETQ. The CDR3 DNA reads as TGCGCCAGCAGCCCCACTAGCGGGAGAGGTTATGAGCAGTTCTTC. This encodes CASSPTSGRGYEQFF.

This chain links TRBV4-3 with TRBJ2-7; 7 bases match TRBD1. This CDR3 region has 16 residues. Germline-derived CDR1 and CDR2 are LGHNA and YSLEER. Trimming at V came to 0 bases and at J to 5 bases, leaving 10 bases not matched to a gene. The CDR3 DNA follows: TGCGCCAGCAGCCAAGAATTAAACAGGGGAGTGGACGAGCAGTACTTC. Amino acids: CASSQELNRGVDEQYF.

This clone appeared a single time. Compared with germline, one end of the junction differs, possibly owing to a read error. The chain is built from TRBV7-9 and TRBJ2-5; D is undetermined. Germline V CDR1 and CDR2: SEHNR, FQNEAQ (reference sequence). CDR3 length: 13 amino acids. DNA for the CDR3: TGTTCCAGCAGCTCCCCGGTTGGAGAGACCCAGTACTTC. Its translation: CSSSSPVGETQYF.

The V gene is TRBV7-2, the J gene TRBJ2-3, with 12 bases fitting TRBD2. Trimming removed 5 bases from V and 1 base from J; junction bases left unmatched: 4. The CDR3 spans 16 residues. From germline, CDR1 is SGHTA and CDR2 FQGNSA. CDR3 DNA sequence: TGTGCCAGCAGCCTCGGACTAGCGGGACGCACAGATACGCAGTATTTT. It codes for CASSLGLAGRTDTQYF.

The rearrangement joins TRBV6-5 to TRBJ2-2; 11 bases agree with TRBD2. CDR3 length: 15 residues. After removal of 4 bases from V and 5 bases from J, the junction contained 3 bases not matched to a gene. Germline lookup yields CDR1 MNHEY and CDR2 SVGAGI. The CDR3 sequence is CASSLAGGRTGELFF. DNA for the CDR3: TGTGCCAGCAGTTTAGCGGGGGGGCGTACCGGGGAGCTGTTTTTT.

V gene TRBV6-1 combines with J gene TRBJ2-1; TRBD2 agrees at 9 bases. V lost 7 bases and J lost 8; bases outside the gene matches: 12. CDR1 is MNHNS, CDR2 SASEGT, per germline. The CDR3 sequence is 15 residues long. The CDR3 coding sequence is TGTGCCAGCACGGGACTAGCCCATTCGCGGGATGAGCAGTTCTTC. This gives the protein CASTGLAHSRDEQFF.

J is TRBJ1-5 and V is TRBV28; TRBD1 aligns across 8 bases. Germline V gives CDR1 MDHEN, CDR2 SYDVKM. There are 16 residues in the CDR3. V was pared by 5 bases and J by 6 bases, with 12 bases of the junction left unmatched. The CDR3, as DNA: TGTGCCAGCAGTCAATCGGGCAGGGGGCTAGGTCAGCCCCAGCATTTT. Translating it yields CASSQSGRGLGQPQHF.